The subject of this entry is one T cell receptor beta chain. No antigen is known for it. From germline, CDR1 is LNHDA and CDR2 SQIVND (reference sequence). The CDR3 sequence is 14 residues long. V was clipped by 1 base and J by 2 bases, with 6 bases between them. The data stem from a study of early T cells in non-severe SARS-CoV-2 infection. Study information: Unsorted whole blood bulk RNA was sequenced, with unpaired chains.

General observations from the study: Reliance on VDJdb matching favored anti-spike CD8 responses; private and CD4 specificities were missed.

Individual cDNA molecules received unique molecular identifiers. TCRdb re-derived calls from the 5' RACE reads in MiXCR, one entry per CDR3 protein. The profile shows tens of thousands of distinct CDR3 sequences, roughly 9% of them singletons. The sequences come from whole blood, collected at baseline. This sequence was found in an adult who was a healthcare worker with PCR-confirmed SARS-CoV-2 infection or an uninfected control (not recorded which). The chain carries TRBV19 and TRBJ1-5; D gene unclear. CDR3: CASSIGFGNQPQHF. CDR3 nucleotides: TGTGCCAGTAGTATAGGATTCGGCAATCAGCCCCAGCATTTT.